This TCR delta chain was captured in a study of Vδ1+ human thymocytes. Study-level findings and limits: Thymic delta-chain repertoires held 15% to 20% Vdelta2 sequences and few Vdelta3, despite high sort purity. Thymic TRG and TRD repertoires appeared highly polyclonal. Bulk repertoire data may be misinterpreted because of unexpected Vdelta2 sequences.

Sequences come from RNA converted to cDNA by reverse transcription. Multiplex PCR used pooled V-gene forward primers and a constant-region reverse primer to amplify CDR3s. TCRdb reprocessed the multiplex PCR reads through CATT. This sample has just under 55,000 delta-chain clones, with approximately 15% found just once. Thymocytes were sorted as CD3+ TCRVdelta1+ TCRVdelta2- after alphabeta T cell depletion. As regards this clone: Its antigen is unidentified.

The CDR3 has 23 amino acids. Losses at the gene ends were 4 bases for V and 1 base for J; bases not matched to a gene: 25. The germline CDR1 and CDR2 sequences are TSWWSYY and QGS. The gene calls are TRDV1 and TRDJ1; 12 nucleotides line up with TRDD3. The clonotype was recovered from a boy in the first two years of life who had congenital heart surgery. The sequenced material came from Vdelta1+ gamma-delta thymocytes from the thymus. Subset given: FACS-sorted CD3+ TCRalphabeta- TCRVdelta1+ TCRVdelta2- thymocytes. CDR3 nucleotides: TGTGCTCTTGGGGCATCGTCTTCCTATAATTGTACTGGGGGATACTTAACCACCGATAAACTCATCTTT. It yields the protein CALGASSSYNCTGGYLTTDKLIF.